This T cell receptor (beta chain) was sequenced in a study of cytomegalovirus exposure and HLA in healthy donors. Findings and limits, study-wide: Across all donors, roughly uniform sequencing depth was an assumption of the presence/absence analyses.

PCR primers comprised 60 Vbeta and 13 Jbeta primers. In the source study's methods: Later, tens of millions of unique TCR beta chains were counted in an analysis, and some 10 million of them were shared. Sequencing was performed with immunoSEQ multiplex PCR; in TCRdb, only in-frame clones are kept and a portion is missing. That table supplies the V and J calls and clone size; D and trimming were determined from the DNA. The sample lists roughly 170,000 clones; over 70% were seen once. As regards this clone: As yet, its antigen is unknown.

The junction had 6 bases not matched to a gene; V was cut back by 0 bases and J by 6 bases. The CDR3 extends over 15 amino acids. In germline, CDR1 is SGDLS, CDR2 YYNGEE. What was sequenced was PBMCs. The sequence derives from a woman aged 30 to 39 in good health and CMV-seronegative. This rearrangement joins TRBV9 to TRBJ2-3; 8 bases match TRBD2. CDR3 in DNA: TGTGCCAGCAGCGTAGAGTCCGGGGGGGCCGATACGCAGTATTTT. Translation: CASSVESGGADTQYF.